Listed below are T cell receptor beta chains from one sample, sequenced in a study of blood T cells in healthy people across ages. In TCRdb, the 5' RACE reads were re-called with MiXCR into one record per CDR3 protein. The sample lists fewer than 900,000 distinct CDR3 sequences; roughly 44% were seen once. Sequencing was performed on blood. These receptor sequences come from an older woman in good health. Both conserved end residues are part of each CDR3. The order of the fields is V gene, J gene, clone size, CDR3 length, D gene, CDR3 protein, CDR3 DNA. The D gene is left open where the match is weak. Clone size appears in some rows only: once, few, many, or a class for an expanded clone.

V gene: TRBV20-1
J gene: TRBJ2-2
clone size: -
CDR3 length: 12
D gene: -
CDR3 protein: CSASTATGELFF
CDR3 DNA: TGCAGTGCGAGTACAGCCACCGGGGAGCTGTTTTTT

V gene: TRBV6-8
J gene: TRBJ2-1
clone size: many
CDR3 length: 16
D gene: TRBD2
CDR3 protein: CASSYCGTSGTNEQFF
CDR3 DNA: TGTGCCAGCAGTTACTGTGGGACTAGCGGAACCAATGAGCAGTTCTTC

V gene: TRBV4-2
J gene: TRBJ1-4
clone size: few
CDR3 length: 14
D gene: TRBD1
CDR3 protein: CASSKGQGREKLFF
CDR3 DNA: TGTGCCAGCAGCAAGGGACAGGGGCGAGAAAAACTGTTTTTT

V gene: TRBV29-1
J gene: TRBJ2-3
clone size: -
CDR3 length: 13
D gene: -
CDR3 protein: CSVPGPSPDTQYF
CDR3 DNA: TGCAGCGTGCCGGGGCCATCGCCAGATACGCAGTATTTT

V gene: TRBV25-1
J gene: TRBJ2-1
clone size: -
CDR3 length: 15
D gene: TRBD1
CDR3 protein: CASSAPRTGYNEQFF
CDR3 DNA: TGTGCCAGCAGTGCCCCACGGACAGGGTACAATGAGCAGTTCTTC

V gene: TRBV7-2
J gene: TRBJ2-3
clone size: -
CDR3 length: 15
D gene: TRBD2
CDR3 protein: CASSFLAGVFNEQYF
CDR3 DNA: TGTGCCAGCAGTTTTCTAGCGGGAGTTTTCAATGAGCAGTATTTT

V gene: TRBV12-3/TRBV12-4
J gene: TRBJ2-7
clone size: -
CDR3 length: 12
D gene: -
CDR3 protein: CASSWASYEQYF
CDR3 DNA: TGTGCCAGCAGTTGGGCGTCCTACGAGCAGTACTTC

V gene: TRBV20-1
J gene: TRBJ2-3
clone size: -
CDR3 length: 14
D gene: -
CDR3 protein: CSASSGSPADTQYF
CDR3 DNA: TGCAGTGCTAGTTCGGGATCTCCTGCAGATACGCAGTATTTT

V gene: TRBV5-1
J gene: TRBJ2-1
clone size: -
CDR3 length: 15
D gene: TRBD2
CDR3 protein: CASSLVVGGDNEQFF
CDR3 DNA: TGCGCCAGCAGCTTGGTTGTGGGAGGGGACAATGAGCAGTTCTTC

V gene: TRBV28
J gene: TRBJ2-7
clone size: few
CDR3 length: 15
D gene: -
CDR3 protein: CASSPAAGSGYEQYF
CDR3 DNA: TGTGCCAGCAGTCCCGCGGCGGGCAGCGGGTACGAGCAGTACTTC

V gene: TRBV12-3/TRBV12-4
J gene: TRBJ2-7
clone size: few
CDR3 length: 14
D gene: TRBD1
CDR3 protein: CASSSGDRHYEQYF
CDR3 DNA: TGTGCCAGCAGTTCCGGGGACAGGCACTACGAGCAGTACTTC

V gene: TRBV19
J gene: TRBJ2-1
clone size: -
CDR3 length: 16
D gene: TRBD2
CDR3 protein: CASRRGTSGAINEQFF
CDR3 DNA: TGTGCCAGTAGGCGGGGGACTAGCGGGGCCATCAATGAGCAGTTCTTC

V gene: TRBV7-2
J gene: TRBJ2-1
clone size: -
CDR3 length: 17
D gene: TRBD2
CDR3 protein: CASSLLRSGGASNEQFF
CDR3 DNA: TGTGCCAGCAGCTTACTACGTAGCGGGGGGGCGTCTAATGAGCAGTTCTTC

V gene: TRBV10-3
J gene: TRBJ2-5
clone size: few
CDR3 length: 13
D gene: -
CDR3 protein: CAISEGGYNEQYF
CDR3 DNA: TGTGCCATCAGTGAGGGAGGGTACAATGAGCAGTACTTC

V gene: TRBV6-5
J gene: TRBJ2-5
clone size: many
CDR3 length: 16
D gene: TRBD1
CDR3 protein: CASSPAGTGGKETQYF
CDR3 DNA: TGTGCCAGCAGCCCCGCGGGGACAGGGGGTAAAGAGACCCAGTACTTC

V gene: TRBV7-8
J gene: TRBJ2-1
clone size: -
CDR3 length: 16
D gene: TRBD2
CDR3 protein: CASSLGTSGRSETQFF
CDR3 DNA: TGTGCCAGCAGCTTAGGAACTAGCGGGAGGTCGGAGACCCAGTTCTTC

V gene: TRBV7-9
J gene: TRBJ2-1
clone size: -
CDR3 length: 8
D gene: -
CDR3 protein: CAPDEQFF
CDR3 DNA: TGTGCCCCTGATGAGCAGTTCTTC

V gene: TRBV12-3/TRBV12-4
J gene: TRBJ1-1
clone size: few
CDR3 length: 13
D gene: -
CDR3 protein: CASSLELETEAFF
CDR3 DNA: TGTGCCAGCAGTTTGGAGTTAGAAACTGAAGCTTTCTTT

V gene: TRBV15
J gene: TRBJ2-3
clone size: -
CDR3 length: 14
D gene: TRBD2
CDR3 protein: CATGLAIWTDTQYF
CDR3 DNA: TGTGCCACGGGACTAGCAATTTGGACAGATACGCAGTATTTT

V gene: TRBV5-1
J gene: TRBJ2-1
clone size: -
CDR3 length: 15
D gene: -
CDR3 protein: CASSLAPGPYNEQFF
CDR3 DNA: TGCGCCAGCAGCTTGGCGCCCGGGCCTTACAATGAGCAGTTCTTC

V gene: TRBV20-1
J gene: TRBJ2-7
clone size: -
CDR3 length: 18
D gene: TRBD2
CDR3 protein: CSARDPLKGLAGFDEQYF
CDR3 DNA: TGCAGTGCTAGAGATCCCTTAAAAGGACTAGCGGGATTCGACGAGCAGTACTTC

V gene: TRBV12-3/TRBV12-4
J gene: TRBJ2-5
clone size: -
CDR3 length: 17
D gene: TRBD2
CDR3 protein: CASSPQGGGRALETQYF
CDR3 DNA: TGTGCCAGCAGTCCCCAGGGTGGCGGGAGGGCCTTAGAGACCCAGTACTTC

V gene: TRBV2
J gene: TRBJ1-2
clone size: -
CDR3 length: 13
D gene: -
CDR3 protein: CASGLAGVAGYTF
CDR3 DNA: TGTGCCAGCGGTCTCGCAGGAGTTGCTGGCTACACCTTC

V gene: TRBV9
J gene: TRBJ1-3
clone size: -
CDR3 length: 16
D gene: -
CDR3 protein: CASSVVAGESGNTIYF
CDR3 DNA: TGTGCCAGCAGCGTAGTTGCGGGGGAATCTGGAAACACCATATATTTT

V gene: TRBV20-1
J gene: TRBJ2-3
clone size: -
CDR3 length: 15
D gene: -
CDR3 protein: CSALRDRIITDTQYF
CDR3 DNA: TGCAGTGCTCTACGCGACAGGATAATCACAGATACGCAGTATTTT

V gene: TRBV7-9
J gene: TRBJ2-7
clone size: -
CDR3 length: 12
D gene: -
CDR3 protein: CASSVGPYEQYF
CDR3 DNA: TGTGCCAGCAGCGTAGGGCCATACGAGCAGTACTTC

V gene: TRBV7-2
J gene: TRBJ2-3
clone size: -
CDR3 length: 16
D gene: -
CDR3 protein: CASSLGGQPGTDTQYF
CDR3 DNA: TGTGCCAGCAGCTTAGGTGGCCAACCGGGCACAGATACGCAGTATTTT

V gene: TRBV24-1
J gene: TRBJ2-2
clone size: -
CDR3 length: 14
D gene: -
CDR3 protein: CATKDRPDTGELFF
CDR3 DNA: TGTGCCACCAAGGACAGACCTGACACCGGGGAGCTGTTTTTT

V gene: TRBV29-1
J gene: TRBJ1-3
clone size: -
CDR3 length: 15
D gene: TRBD1
CDR3 protein: CSVGGQGAIGNTIYF
CDR3 DNA: TGCAGCGTTGGGGGACAGGGCGCGATAGGAAACACCATATATTTT

V gene: TRBV20-1
J gene: TRBJ2-4
clone size: -
CDR3 length: 15
D gene: -
CDR3 protein: CSAGETSSFYNEQYF
CDR3 DNA: TGCAGTGCTGGGGAGACCTCCAGTTTTTACAATGAGCAGTACTTC

V gene: TRBV2
J gene: TRBJ2-1
clone size: -
CDR3 length: 13
D gene: -
CDR3 protein: CASRELGFNEQFF
CDR3 DNA: TGTGCCAGCAGGGAGTTGGGCTTCAATGAGCAGTTCTTC

V gene: TRBV20-1
J gene: TRBJ2-3
clone size: -
CDR3 length: 15
D gene: -
CDR3 protein: CSARRGGRNTDTQYF
CDR3 DNA: TGCAGTGCCCGCAGGGGGGGGCGGAACACAGATACGCAGTATTTT

V gene: TRBV5-1
J gene: TRBJ1-1
clone size: -
CDR3 length: 16
D gene: TRBD1
CDR3 protein: CASRDRQGTLDTEAFF
CDR3 DNA: TGCGCCAGCAGAGATCGACAGGGGACGCTGGACACTGAAGCTTTCTTT

V gene: TRBV29-1
J gene: TRBJ2-1
clone size: -
CDR3 length: 22
D gene: TRBD2
CDR3 protein: CSGRRQAPGTSATGSSYNEQFF
CDR3 DNA: TGCAGCGGAAGACGACAGGCCCCCGGGACTAGCGCTACCGGAAGCTCCTACAATGAGCAGTTCTTC

V gene: TRBV3-1
J gene: TRBJ2-5
clone size: -
CDR3 length: 15
D gene: TRBD2
CDR3 protein: CASSHVLAGGLEQYF
CDR3 DNA: TGTGCCAGCAGCCACGTTCTAGCGGGGGGTTTGGAGCAGTACTTC

V gene: TRBV20-1
J gene: TRBJ2-5
clone size: few
CDR3 length: 15
D gene: TRBD2
CDR3 protein: CSARVTSGGAETQYF
CDR3 DNA: TGCAGTGCTAGAGTGACTAGCGGGGGGGCTGAGACCCAGTACTTC

V gene: TRBV7-9
J gene: TRBJ2-1
clone size: -
CDR3 length: 18
D gene: TRBD2
CDR3 protein: CASSLAALTSGRGDEQFF
CDR3 DNA: TGTGCCAGCAGCTTAGCAGCACTTACTAGCGGGAGAGGGGATGAGCAGTTCTTC

V gene: TRBV30
J gene: TRBJ2-1
clone size: once
CDR3 length: 14
D gene: -
CDR3 protein: CACEGVKFKETQFF
CDR3 DNA: TGTGCCTGCGAGGGCGTGAAGTTCAAAGAGACCCAGTTCTTC

V gene: TRBV5-1
J gene: TRBJ1-2
clone size: -
CDR3 length: 14
D gene: -
CDR3 protein: CASSLYDGRNGYTF
CDR3 DNA: TGCGCCAGCAGCTTGTACGACGGGCGCAATGGCTACACCTTC

V gene: TRBV10-1
J gene: TRBJ1-6
clone size: -
CDR3 length: 14
D gene: -
CDR3 protein: CASSAYRDNSPLHF
CDR3 DNA: TGCGCCAGCAGTGCCTACAGGGATAATTCACCCCTCCACTTT